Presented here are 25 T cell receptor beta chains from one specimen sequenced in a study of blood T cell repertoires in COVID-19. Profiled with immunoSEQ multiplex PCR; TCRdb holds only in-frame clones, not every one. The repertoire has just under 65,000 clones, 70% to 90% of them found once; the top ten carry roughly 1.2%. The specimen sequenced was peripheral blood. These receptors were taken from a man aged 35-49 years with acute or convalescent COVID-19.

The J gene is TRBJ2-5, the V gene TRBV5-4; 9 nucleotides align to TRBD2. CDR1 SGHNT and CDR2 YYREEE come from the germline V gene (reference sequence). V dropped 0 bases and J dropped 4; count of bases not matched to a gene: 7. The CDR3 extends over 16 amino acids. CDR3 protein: CASSLAHVAGVETQYF. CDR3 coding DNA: TGTGCCAGCAGCTTGGCACACGTAGCGGGGGTAGAGACCCAGTACTTC.

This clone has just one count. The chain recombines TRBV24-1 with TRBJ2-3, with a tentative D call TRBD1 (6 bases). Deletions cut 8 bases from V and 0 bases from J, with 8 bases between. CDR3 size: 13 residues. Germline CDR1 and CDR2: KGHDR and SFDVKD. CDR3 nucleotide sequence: TGTGCCACCACAGGGGCTAGCACAGATACGCAGTATTTT. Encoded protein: CATTGASTDTQYF.

Here the CDR3 DNA reads TGTGCCAGCAGCTCCTTAGCGGGGGGGCCGGGGAATGAGCAGTTCTTC. Translation gives CASSSLAGGPGNEQFF. V gene TRBV11-2 combines with J gene TRBJ2-1; 11 nucleotides match TRBD2. CDR1 SGHAT and CDR2 FQNNGV come from the germline V gene. The ends lost 4 bases at V and 7 bases at J; junction bases unmatched: 9. The CDR3 consists of 16 residues.

CDR3: CASSSGMTYNQPQHF. The DNA of the CDR3 is TGTGCCAGCAGCTCGGGAATGACCTACAATCAGCCCCAGCATTTT. V usage is TRBV7-2 and J usage is TRBJ1-5, with unresolved D. The CDR3 has 15 residues. Looked up from germline, CDR1 is SGHTA and CDR2 is FQGNSA. V lost 4 bases and J lost 3, with 13 bases in between. The complete variable domain, with remaining parts taken from reference TRBV7-2 and TRBJ1-5, reads GAGVSQSPSNKVTEKGKDVELRCDPISGHTALYWYRQSLGQGLEFLIYFQGNSAPDKSGLPSDRFSAERTGGSVSTLTIQRTQQEDSAVYLCASSSGMTYNQPQHFGDGTRLSIL.

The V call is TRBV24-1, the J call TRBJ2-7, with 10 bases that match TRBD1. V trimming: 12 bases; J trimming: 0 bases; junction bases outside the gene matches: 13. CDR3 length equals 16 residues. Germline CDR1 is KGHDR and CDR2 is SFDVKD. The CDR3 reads CAPTTLGQGSSYEQYF. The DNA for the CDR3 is TGTGCCCCCACGACCCTGGGACAGGGGAGCTCCTACGAGCAGTACTTC.

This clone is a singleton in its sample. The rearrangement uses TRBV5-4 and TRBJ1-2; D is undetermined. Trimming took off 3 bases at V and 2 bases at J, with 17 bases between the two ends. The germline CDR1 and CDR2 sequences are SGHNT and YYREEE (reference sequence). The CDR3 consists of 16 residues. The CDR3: CASSSLNTGSNYGYTF. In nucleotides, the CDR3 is TGTGCCAGCAGCTCCTTAAACACGGGAAGCAACTATGGCTACACCTTC.

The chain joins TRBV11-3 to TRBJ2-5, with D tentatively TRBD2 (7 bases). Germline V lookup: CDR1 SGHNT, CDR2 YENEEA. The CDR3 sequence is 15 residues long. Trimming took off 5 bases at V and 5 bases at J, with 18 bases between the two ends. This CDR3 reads CASSLGGGEGETQYF. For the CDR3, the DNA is TGTGCCAGCAGCCTCGGCGGGGGCGAAGGCGAGACCCAGTACTTC.

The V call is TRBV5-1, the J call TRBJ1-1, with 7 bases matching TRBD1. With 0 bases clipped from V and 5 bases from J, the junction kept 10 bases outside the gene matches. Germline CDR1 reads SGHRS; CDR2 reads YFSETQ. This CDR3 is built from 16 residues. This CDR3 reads CASSLGTGLMGTEAFF. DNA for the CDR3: TGCGCCAGCAGCTTGGGGACAGGATTAATGGGAACTGAAGCTTTCTTT.

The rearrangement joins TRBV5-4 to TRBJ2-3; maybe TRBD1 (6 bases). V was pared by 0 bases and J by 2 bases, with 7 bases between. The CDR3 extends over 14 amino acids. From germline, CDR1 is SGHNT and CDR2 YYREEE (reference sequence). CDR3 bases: TGTGCCAGCAGCTTGGTGGGGGCCACAGATACGCAGTATTTT. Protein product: CASSLVGATDTQYF. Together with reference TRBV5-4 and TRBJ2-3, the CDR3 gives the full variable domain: ETGVTQSPTHLIKTRGQQVTLRCSSQSGHNTVSWYQQALGQGPQFIFQYYREEENGRGNFPPRFSGLQFPNYSSELNVNALELDDSALYLCASSLVGATDTQYFGPGTRLTVL.

The CDR3 region is CASSLGEPNTEAFF. Written as DNA, the CDR3 is TGTGCCAGCAGCTTAGGGGAGCCCAACACTGAAGCTTTCTTT. The chain couples TRBV11-3 to TRBJ1-1; D not certain. This CDR3 contains 14 residues. The V and J ends lost 1 base and 2 bases respectively, with 8 bases between them. The germline V gene has CDR1 SGHNT and CDR2 YENEEA.

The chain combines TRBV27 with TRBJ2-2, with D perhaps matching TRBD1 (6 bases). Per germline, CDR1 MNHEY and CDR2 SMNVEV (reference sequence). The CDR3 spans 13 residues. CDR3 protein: CVLWTENTGELFF. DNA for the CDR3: TGTGTCCTGTGGACAGAGAACACCGGGGAGCTGTTTTTT.

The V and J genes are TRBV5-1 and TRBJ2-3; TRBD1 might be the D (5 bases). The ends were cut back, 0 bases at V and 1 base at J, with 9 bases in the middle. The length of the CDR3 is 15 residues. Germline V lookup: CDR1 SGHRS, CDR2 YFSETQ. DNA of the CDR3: TGCGCCAGCAGCTTGGTGGGCAGGGGCACAGATACGCAGTATTTT. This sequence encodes CASSLVGRGTDTQYF.

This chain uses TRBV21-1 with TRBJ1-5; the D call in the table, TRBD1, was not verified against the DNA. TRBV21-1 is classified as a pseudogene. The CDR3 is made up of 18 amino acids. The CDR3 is CARLPRTGGMLSNQPQHF. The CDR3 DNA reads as TGTGCCAGACTCCCAAGGACAGGGGGGATGTTAAGCAATCAGCCCCAGCATTTT.

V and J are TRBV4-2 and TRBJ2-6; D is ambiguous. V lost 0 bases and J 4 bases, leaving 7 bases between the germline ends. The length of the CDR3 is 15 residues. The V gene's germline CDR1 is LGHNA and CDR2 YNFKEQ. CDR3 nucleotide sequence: TGTGCCAGCAGCCAAGATTGGGCGGGGGCCAACGTCCTGACTTTC. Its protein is CASSQDWAGANVLTF.

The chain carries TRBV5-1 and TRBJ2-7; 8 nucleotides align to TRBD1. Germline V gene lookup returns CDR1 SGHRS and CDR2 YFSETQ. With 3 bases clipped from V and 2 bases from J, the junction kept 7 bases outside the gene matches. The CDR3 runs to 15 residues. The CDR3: CASSSGQVLPYEQYF. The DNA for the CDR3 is TGCGCCAGCAGCTCGGGACAGGTCTTGCCCTACGAGCAGTACTTC.

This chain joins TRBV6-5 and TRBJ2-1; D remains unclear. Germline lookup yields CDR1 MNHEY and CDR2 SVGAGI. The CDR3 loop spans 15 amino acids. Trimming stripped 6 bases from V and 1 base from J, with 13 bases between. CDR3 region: CASRLDTASYNEQFF. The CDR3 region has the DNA TGTGCCAGCAGACTTGACACCGCATCCTACAATGAGCAGTTCTTC.

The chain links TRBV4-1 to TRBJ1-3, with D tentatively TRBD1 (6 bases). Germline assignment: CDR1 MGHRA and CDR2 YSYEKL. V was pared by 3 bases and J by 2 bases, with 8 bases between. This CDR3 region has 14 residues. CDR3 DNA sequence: TGCGCCAGCAGCCAGGGGGCGACTGGAAACACCATATATTTT. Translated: CASSQGATGNTIYF.

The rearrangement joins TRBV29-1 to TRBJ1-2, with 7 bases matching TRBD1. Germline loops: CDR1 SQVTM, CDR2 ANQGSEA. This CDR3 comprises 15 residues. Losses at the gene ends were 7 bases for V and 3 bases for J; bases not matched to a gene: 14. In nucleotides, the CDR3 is TGCAGCGCTTCCCAAGGGGGCCGAAACTACTATGGCTACACCTTC. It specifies CSASQGGRNYYGYTF. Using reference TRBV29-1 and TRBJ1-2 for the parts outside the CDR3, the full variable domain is SAVISQKPSRDICQRGTSLTIQCQVDSQVTMMFWYRQQPGQSLTLIATANQGSEATYESGFVIDKFPISRPNLTFSTLTVSNMSPEDSSIYLCSASQGGRNYYGYTFGSGTRLTVV.

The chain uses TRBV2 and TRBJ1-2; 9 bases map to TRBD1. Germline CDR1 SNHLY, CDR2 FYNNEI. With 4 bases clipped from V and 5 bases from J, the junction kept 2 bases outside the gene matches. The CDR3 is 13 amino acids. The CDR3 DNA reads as TGTGCCAGCAGTGTGGGACAGGGTTATGGCTACACCTTC. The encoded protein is CASSVGQGYGYTF.

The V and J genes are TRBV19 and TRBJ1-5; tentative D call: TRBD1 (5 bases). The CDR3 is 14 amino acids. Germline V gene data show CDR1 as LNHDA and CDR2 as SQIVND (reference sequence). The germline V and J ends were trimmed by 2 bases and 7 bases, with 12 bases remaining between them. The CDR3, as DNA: TGTGCCAGTAGTATAAAAAGGGGCCCACAGCCCCAGCATTTT. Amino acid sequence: CASSIKRGPQPQHF.

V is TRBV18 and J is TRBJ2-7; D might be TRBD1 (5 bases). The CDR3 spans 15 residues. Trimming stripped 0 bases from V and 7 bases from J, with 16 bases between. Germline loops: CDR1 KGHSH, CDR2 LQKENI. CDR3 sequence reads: CASSPPGRVVREQYF. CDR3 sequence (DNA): TGTGCCAGCTCACCACCCGGCAGGGTGGTTCGGGAGCAGTACTTC.

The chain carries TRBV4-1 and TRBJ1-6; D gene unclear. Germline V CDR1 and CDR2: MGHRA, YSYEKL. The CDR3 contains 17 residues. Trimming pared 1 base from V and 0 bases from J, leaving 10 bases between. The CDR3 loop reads CASSQGTELSYNSPLHF. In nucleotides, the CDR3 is TGCGCCAGCAGCCAAGGGACTGAACTCTCCTATAATTCACCCCTCCACTTT.

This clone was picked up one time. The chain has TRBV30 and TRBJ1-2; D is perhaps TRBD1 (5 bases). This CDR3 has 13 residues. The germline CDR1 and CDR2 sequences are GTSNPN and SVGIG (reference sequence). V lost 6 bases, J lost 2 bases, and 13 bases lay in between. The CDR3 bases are TGTGCCTGCCACAGGTCTTCGAACTATGGCTACACCTTC. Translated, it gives CACHRSSNYGYTF.

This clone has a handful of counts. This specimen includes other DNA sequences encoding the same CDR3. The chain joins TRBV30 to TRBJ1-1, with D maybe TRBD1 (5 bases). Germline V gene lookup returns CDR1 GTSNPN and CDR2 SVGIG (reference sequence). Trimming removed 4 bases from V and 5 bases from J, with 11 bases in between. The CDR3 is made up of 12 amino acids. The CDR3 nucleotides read TGTGCCTGGAAGAGGCGGGGGACTGAAGCTTTCTTT. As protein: CAWKRRGTEAFF.

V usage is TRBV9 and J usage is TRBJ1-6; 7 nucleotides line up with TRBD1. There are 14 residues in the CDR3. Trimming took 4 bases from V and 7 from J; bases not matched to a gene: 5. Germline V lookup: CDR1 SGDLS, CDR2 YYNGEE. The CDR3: CASSRDSLNSPLHF. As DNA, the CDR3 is TGTGCCAGCAGCCGGGACAGCCTCAATTCACCCCTCCACTTT.